This T cell receptor (beta chain) derives from a study of blood T cells in healthy people across ages. The CDR3 runs to 14 residues. The V gene lost 6 bases and the J gene lost 0 bases, with 10 bases spanning the gap. Germline loops: CDR1 ENHRY, CDR2 SYGVKD. Then a second PCR, running roughly 7 to 11 cycles, was carried out with a sample-barcoded 5' primer and a J-beta primer mix. One entry per CDR3 protein, called by TCRdb with MiXCR from the 5' RACE reads. This sample has about 2 million distinct CDR3 sequences, with around 50% found just once. The clonotype was recovered from a woman between 40 and 50 years old in good health. The sequenced sample consisted of blood. This chain connects TRBV10-3 to TRBJ2-3, with a possible D match to TRBD2 (5 bases). The CDR3 nucleotides are TGTGCCATCAGCAGCGGACTTAGCACAGATACGCAGTATTTT. Amino acids: CAISSGLSTDTQYF.